This T cell receptor beta chain appears in the sequencing data of a study of T cells after posttransplantation cyclophosphamide. A remark on this clone: The antigen is undetermined.

Treatment was busulfan-fludarabine conditioning, a marrow graft, and cyclophosphamide on days +3 and +4. The germline V and J ends were trimmed by 0 bases and 0 bases, with 8 bases remaining between them. Per the germline V gene, CDR1 is MNHNY and CDR2 is SVGAGI (reference sequence). The CDR3 length is 15 residues. Regarding the study as a whole: Donor-recipient repertoire similarity was low at 1-2 months, rising over year one. Skin or GI-infiltrating T cells shared few TRB sequences with blood.

TCRdb keeps only in-frame clones here, not all; method: immunoSEQ multiplex PCR. Counted here are around 37,000 clones, about 77% occurring once; the ten biggest clones make up roughly 8.1%. V is TRBV6-6 and J is TRBJ1-1, with D perhaps TRBD1 (6 bases). The TCR comes from a female patient between 40 and 55 years old who received an allogeneic stem cell transplant from a related donor, was CMV-positive, and had no GVHD. Among the T cells, some may be from the graft donor. This specimen consisted of CD4+ T cells sorted from blood, obtained around 2,000 days after a stem cell transplant with posttransplant cyclophosphamide. CDR3 protein: CASSYSGQLNTEAFF. CDR3 in DNA: TGTGCCAGCAGTTACTCAGGACAGCTGAACACTGAAGCTTTCTTT.